These T cell receptor beta chains were read from a single sample in a study of CD8+ T cells in alopecia areata. TCRdb's table, derived via immunoSEQ multiplex PCR, lists solely in-frame clones and lacks some. The data hold 200,000 to 250,000 clones, with 50% to 60% observed a single time. This sample comprised CD4+ T cells sorted from blood, obtained at week 4, from a patient treated with tofacitinib. Receptors were obtained from a human donor with alopecia areata. Both conserved end residues are part of each CDR3. The D gene is left open where the match is weak. Clone size is given for some rows only: seen once, a few or many times, or a class if the clone is expanded.

v_gene	j_gene	d_gene	abundance	len	CDR3aa	CDR3nt
TRBV2	TRBJ1-1	-	few	14	CASSEAGRGTEAFF	TGTGCCAGCAGTGAAGCAGGACGGGGGACTGAAGCTTTCTTT
TRBV30	TRBJ2-2	-	-	15	CAWSVRRTNTGELFF	TGTGCCTGGAGTGTACGACGGACGAACACCGGGGAGCTGTTTTTT
TRBV5-1	TRBJ1-5	TRBD1	few	14	CASSLTGRDQPQHF	TGCGCCAGCAGCCTGACAGGGAGAGATCAGCCCCAGCATTTT
TRBV27	TRBJ1-2	TRBD1	-	15	CASSFHRGGGYGYTF	TGTGCCAGCAGTTTCCACAGGGGTGGTGGCTATGGCTACACCTTC
TRBV4-3	TRBJ1-2	TRBD1	few	13	CASSPSTGRGYTF	TGCGCCAGCAGCCCCTCGACAGGGAGAGGCTACACCTTC
TRBV18	TRBJ1-1	TRBD1	-	15	CASSPLSGTGLEAFF	TGTGCCAGCTCACCACTTTCGGGGACAGGACTTGAAGCTTTCTTT
TRBV30	TRBJ1-5	-	once	15	CAWSLGTDSNQPQHF	TGTGCCTGGAGTTTGGGAACGGATAGCAATCAGCCCCAGCATTTT
TRBV19	TRBJ1-1	-	few	14	CASSMEGSYTEAFF	TGTGCCAGTAGTATGGAGGGAAGTTATACTGAAGCTTTCTTT
TRBV7-8	TRBJ1-1	-	few	17	CASRHSPSGGMNTEAFF	TGTGCCAGCAGACACTCGCCGAGCGGGGGGATGAACACTGAAGCTTTCTTT
TRBV6-5	TRBJ1-2	TRBD1	-	13	CASSQDRTGGYTF	TGTGCCAGCAGCCAAGACAGGACAGGAGGCTACACCTTC
TRBV18	TRBJ1-1	-	-	14	CASSPAQRNTEAFF	TGTGCCAGCTCACCTGCGCAGCGGAACACTGAAGCTTTCTTT
TRBV2	TRBJ2-4	-	few	11	CASSEDYIQYF	TGTGCCAGCAGTGAAGATTACATTCAGTACTTC
TRBV6-5	TRBJ1-2	-	-	14	CASSYRQLIYGYTF	TGTGCCAGCAGTTACCGACAGCTTATCTATGGCTACACCTTC
TRBV30	TRBJ2-7	-	once	13	CAWSVQGSYEQYF	TGTGCCTGGAGTGTTCAGGGCTCCTACGAGCAGTACTTC
TRBV29-1	TRBJ1-2	-	once	13	CSAPSVGAGGYTF	TGCAGCGCTCCCTCGGTAGGGGCGGGGGGCTACACCTTC
TRBV4-3	TRBJ2-3	-	-	14	CASSQRSKGDTQYF	TGCGCCAGCAGCCAAAGAAGCAAGGGAGATACGCAGTATTTT
TRBV5-1	TRBJ1-5	TRBD1	-	17	CASSLGLTGTSNQPQHF	TGCGCCAGCAGCTTGGGCCTGACAGGGACCAGCAATCAGCCCCAGCATTTT
TRBV10-3	TRBJ2-2	-	-	12	CAISEFTGELFF	TGTGCCATCAGTGAGTTCACCGGGGAGCTGTTTTTT
TRBV30	TRBJ2-1	-	-	15	CACNTDYETYNEQFF	TGTGCCTGCAATACCGACTACGAAACCTACAATGAGCAGTTCTTC
TRBV6-6	TRBJ2-7	TRBD2	few	13	CASKSGGDYEQYF	TGTGCCAGCAAATCGGGGGGGGACTACGAGCAGTACTTC
TRBV7-3	TRBJ2-1	-	-	14	CASSPTGTHNEQFF	TGTGCCAGCAGCCCAACCGGGACTCACAATGAGCAGTTCTTC
TRBV2	TRBJ2-7	TRBD2	-	15	CASSSSSGGSYEQYF	TGTGCCAGCAGCTCCTCTAGCGGGGGCTCCTACGAGCAGTACTTC